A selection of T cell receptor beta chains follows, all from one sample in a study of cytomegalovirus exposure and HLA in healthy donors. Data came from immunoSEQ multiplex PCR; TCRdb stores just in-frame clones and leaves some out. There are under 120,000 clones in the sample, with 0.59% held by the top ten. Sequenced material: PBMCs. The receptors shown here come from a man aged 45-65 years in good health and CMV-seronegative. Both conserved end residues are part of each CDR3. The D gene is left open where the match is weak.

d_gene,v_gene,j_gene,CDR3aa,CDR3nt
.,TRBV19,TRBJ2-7,CASSSPGHGDYEQYF,TGTGCCAGTAGTTCGCCAGGACACGGAGACTACGAGCAGTACTTC
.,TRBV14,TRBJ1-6,CASSQFLDIGNSPLHF,TGTGCCAGCAGCCAATTTCTGGACATCGGGAATTCACCCCTCCACTTT
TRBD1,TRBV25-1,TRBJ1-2,CASSEGGAGGQVYGYTF,TGTGCCAGCAGTGAAGGTGGGGCAGGGGGCCAAGTCTATGGCTACACCTTC
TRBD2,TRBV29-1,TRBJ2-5,CSVQTSGRPQYF,TGCAGCGTTCAGACTAGCGGGAGGCCCCAGTACTTC
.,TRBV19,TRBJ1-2,CASSIGQGDGYTF,TGTGCCAGTAGTATTGGGCAGGGCGATGGCTACACCTTC
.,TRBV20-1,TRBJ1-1,CSAGKGREAFF,TGCAGTGCGGGCAAAGGTAGGGAAGCTTTCTTT
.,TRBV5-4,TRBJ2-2,CASSLRLVNGGELFF,TGTGCCAGCAGCTTGCGACTAGTTAACGGCGGGGAGCTGTTTTTT
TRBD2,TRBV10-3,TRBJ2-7,CAISESPTSGSIEQYF,TGTGCCATCAGTGAGTCGCCGACTAGCGGGAGTATCGAGCAGTACTTC
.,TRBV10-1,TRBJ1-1,CASREQVNTEAFF,TGCGCCAGCAGAGAACAGGTGAACACTGAAGCTTTCTTT
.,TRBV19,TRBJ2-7,CASSPPARDPYEQYF,TGTGCCAGTAGTCCGCCGGCCAGGGATCCATACGAGCAGTACTTC
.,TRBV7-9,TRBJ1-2,CASSLGGLVGYTF,TGTGCCAGCAGCTTAGGGGGGCTTGTGGGCTACACCTTC
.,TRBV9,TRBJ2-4,CASSVGVSLGNIQYF,TGTGCCAGCAGCGTAGGTGTGAGTCTCGGAAACATTCAGTACTTC
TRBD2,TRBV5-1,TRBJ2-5,CASSLTSGDGTQYF,TGCGCCAGCAGCCTTACTAGCGGGGATGGGACCCAGTACTTC
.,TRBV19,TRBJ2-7,CASTPTRSFSYEQYF,TGTGCCAGTACCCCGACAAGGTCGTTCTCCTACGAGCAGTACTTC
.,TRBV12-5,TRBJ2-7,CASAPGGAREQYF,TGTGCTAGTGCTCCCGGCGGGGCAAGGGAGCAGTACTTC
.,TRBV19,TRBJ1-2,CASRSPTSGYTF,TGTGCCAGTAGAAGCCCCACGAGTGGCTACACCTTC
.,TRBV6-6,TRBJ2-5,CASSLFSGGRETQYF,TGTGCCAGCAGTCTTTTTTCGGGGGGCAGAGAGACCCAGTACTTC
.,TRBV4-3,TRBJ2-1,CASSPTFGSVEQFF,TGCGCCAGCAGCCCAACGTTTGGTAGCGTTGAGCAGTTCTTC
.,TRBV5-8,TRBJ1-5,CASSFGQPQHF,TGTGCCAGCAGCTTCGGTCAGCCCCAGCATTTT
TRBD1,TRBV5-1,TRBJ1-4,CASSSQGPSDEKLFF,TGCGCCAGCAGCTCACAGGGGCCGTCGGATGAAAAACTGTTTTTT
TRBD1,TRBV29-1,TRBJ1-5,CSVALTGSNQPQHF,TGCAGCGTCGCCCTGACAGGGTCCAATCAGCCCCAGCATTTT
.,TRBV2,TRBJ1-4,CASSGQITNEKLFF,TGTGCCAGCAGTGGACAGATAACTAATGAAAAACTGTTTTTT
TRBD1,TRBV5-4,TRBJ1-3,CASSLQGARNTIYF,TGTGCCAGCAGCTTACAGGGGGCTAGGAACACCATATATTTT
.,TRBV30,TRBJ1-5,CAWAEAGEQPQHF,TGTGCCTGGGCGGAGGCAGGGGAACAGCCCCAGCATTTT
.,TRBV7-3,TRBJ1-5,CASSRHPREPQHF,TGTGCCAGCAGCCGACACCCGCGGGAGCCCCAGCATTTT
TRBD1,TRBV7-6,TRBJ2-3,CASSLAAGGRVDTQYF,TGTGCCAGCAGCTTAGCTGCAGGGGGTAGGGTAGATACGCAGTATTTT
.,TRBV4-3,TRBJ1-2,CASSQLAGARYGYTF,TGCGCCAGCAGCCAATTGGCGGGCGCGCGGTATGGCTACACCTTC
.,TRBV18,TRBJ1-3,CASSPQGSSYGNTIYF,TGTGCCAGCTCACCACAGGGGTCGTCATACGGAAACACCATATATTTT
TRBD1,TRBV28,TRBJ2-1,CASSPVDRDNNEQFF,TGTGCCAGCAGTCCCGTGGACAGGGATAACAATGAGCAGTTCTTC
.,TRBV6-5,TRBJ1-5,CASSPGGVPNQPQHF,TGTGCCAGCAGCCCCGGCGGGGTTCCCAATCAGCCCCAGCATTTT
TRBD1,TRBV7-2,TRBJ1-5,CASSLGQPRDQPQHF,TGTGCCAGCAGTCTGGGACAGCCCAGGGATCAGCCCCAGCATTTT
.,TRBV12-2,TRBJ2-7,CASRLAQNNSYYEQYF,TGTGCAAGTCGCTTAGCGCAAAACAACAGCTACTACGAGCAGTACTTC
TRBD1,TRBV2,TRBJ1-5,CASSRTGSNQPQHF,TGTGCCAGCAGTCGGACAGGGTCCAATCAGCCCCAGCATTTT
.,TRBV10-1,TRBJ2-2,CASSRVAVSGELFF,TGCGCCAGCAGTAGGGTAGCGGTGTCCGGGGAGCTGTTTTTT
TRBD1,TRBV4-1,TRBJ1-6,CASSQVGTGGRAYNSPLHF,TGCGCCAGCAGCCAAGTAGGGACAGGGGGCCGCGCCTATAATTCACCCCTCCACTTT
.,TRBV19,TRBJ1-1,CASIREQGHTEAFF,TGTGCCAGTATCCGGGAGCAGGGCCACACTGAAGCTTTCTTT
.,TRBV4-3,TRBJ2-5,CASSQGGGQRETQYF,TGCGCCAGCAGCCAAGGGGGGGGACAACGAGAGACCCAGTACTTC
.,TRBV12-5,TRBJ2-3,CASEISDTQYF,TGTGCTAGTGAAATATCAGATACGCAGTATTTT
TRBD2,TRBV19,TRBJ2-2,CASSGGVAFANTGELFF,TGTGCCAGTAGTGGGGGGGTGGCGTTCGCGAACACCGGGGAGCTGTTTTTT
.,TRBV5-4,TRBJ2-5,CASSYRGGLQETQYF,TGTGCCAGCAGCTACCGCGGGGGCCTCCAAGAGACCCAGTACTTC
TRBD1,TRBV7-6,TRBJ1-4,CASSTTDRGGEKLFF,TGTGCCAGCAGCACAACCGACAGGGGCGGGGAAAAACTGTTTTTT
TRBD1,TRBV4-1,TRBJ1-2,CASSQGDRSFLGYTF,TGCGCCAGCAGCCAAGGGGACAGGTCCTTTCTTGGCTACACCTTC
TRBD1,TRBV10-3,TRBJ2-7,CAISESVDRGSYEQYF,TGTGCCATCAGTGAGTCGGTGGACAGGGGCTCCTACGAGCAGTACTTC
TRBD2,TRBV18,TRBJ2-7,CASSPTSGGAREQYF,TGTGCCAGCTCACCAACTAGCGGGGGGGCCCGGGAGCAGTACTTC
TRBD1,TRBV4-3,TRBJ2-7,CASSQDQLGQGGLAYEQYF,TGCGCCAGCAGCCAAGATCAGTTGGGACAGGGGGGCCTCGCCTACGAGCAGTACTTC
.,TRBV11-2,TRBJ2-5,CASSTLAGQAGRTQYF,TGTGCCAGCAGCACCCTCGCAGGGCAGGCGGGGCGGACCCAGTACTTC
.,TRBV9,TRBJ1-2,CASSGGLPYGGYTF,TGTGCCAGCAGCGGGGGACTGCCCTATGGTGGCTACACCTTC
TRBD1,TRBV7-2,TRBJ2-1,CASSLKGTGGGDEQFF,TGTGCCAGCAGCTTAAAAGGGACAGGGGGCGGGGATGAGCAGTTCTTC
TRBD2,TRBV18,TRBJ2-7,CASSLRLAGGFSDYEQYF,TGTGCCAGCTCACTACGACTAGCGGGAGGGTTTTCGGACTACGAGCAGTACTTC
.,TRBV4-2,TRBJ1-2,CASSQESQVGLYGYTF,TGTGCCAGCAGCCAAGAATCGCAGGTGGGGCTCTATGGCTACACCTTC
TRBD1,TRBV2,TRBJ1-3,CASTMAGGFSGNTIYF,TGTGCCAGCACGATGGCAGGGGGCTTCTCTGGAAACACCATATATTTT
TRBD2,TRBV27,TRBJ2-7,CASARSGSYEQYF,TGTGCCAGCGCGCGGAGCGGGAGCTACGAGCAGTACTTC
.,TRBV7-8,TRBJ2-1,CASSLASRGDNEQFF,TGTGCCAGCAGCTTAGCTAGCAGAGGAGACAATGAGCAGTTCTTC
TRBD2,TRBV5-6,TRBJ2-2,CASSVGLAGGAGELFF,TGTGCCAGCAGCGTGGGACTAGCGGGAGGCGCCGGGGAGCTGTTTTTT
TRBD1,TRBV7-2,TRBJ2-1,CASSLAMTGGEQFF,TGTGCCAGCAGCTTAGCGATGACAGGGGGTGAGCAGTTCTTC